The 3 T cell receptor beta chains given below trace back to one sample, sequenced in a study of T cell responses to AZD1222 COVID-19 vaccine. TCRdb's table, derived via immunoSEQ multiplex PCR, lists solely in-frame clones and lacks some. The sample has 100,000 to 150,000 clones, 80% to 90% seen once. The material sequenced was peripheral blood, taken on day 0 of AZD1222 vaccination. Receptor source: an adult in good health.

This chain connects TRBV11-3 to TRBJ2-1; possibly TRBD1 or TRBD2 for D (5 bases each). CDR1 and CDR2 from the germline V gene are SGHNT and YENEEA. Trimming took off 5 bases at V and 6 bases at J, with 20 bases between the two ends. The CDR3 is made up of 16 amino acids. CDR3 nucleotides: TGTGCCAGCAGCAACCCCTATGGGGGTTCAGGCAATGAGCAGTTCTTC. Amino acid sequence: CASSNPYGGSGNEQFF.

The chain has TRBV19 and TRBJ1-6, with 9 bases fitting TRBD1. The V gene's germline CDR1 is LNHDA and CDR2 SQIVND (reference sequence). The CDR3 consists of 16 residues. Germline trimming cut 5 bases from V and 4 bases from J; bases unmatched to any gene: 6. The CDR3 nucleotides are TGTGCCAGTAGTTCCCTCGACAGGGGGTATAATTCACCCCTCCACTTT. This codes for CASSSLDRGYNSPLHF.

This CDR3 is CASSSQGAISMNTEAFF. In nucleotides, the CDR3 is TGTGCCAGCTCGTCCCAAGGAGCCATCTCTATGAACACTGAAGCTTTCTTT. The chain carries TRBV18 and TRBJ1-1; D is unclear. CDR3 length equals 17 residues. Looked up from germline, CDR1 is KGHSH and CDR2 is LQKENI. V was clipped by 6 bases and J by 0 bases, with 20 bases between them.